The 25 T cell receptor beta chains below were found in one sample sequenced in a study of blood T cell repertoires in COVID-19. Produced via immunoSEQ multiplex PCR; TCRdb's table is partial and in-frame only. In the table there are roughly 60,000 clones, about 85% of which are singletons. The sequenced sample was peripheral blood. The source is a human donor with acute or convalescent COVID-19. The donor label of this sample is uncertain.

V and J are TRBV7-9 and TRBJ2-2; possible D gene TRBD2, 5 bases. This CDR3 spans 10 amino acids. V was trimmed by 11 bases and J by 6 bases, leaving 7 bases between them. Germline V gene sequence: CDR1 SEHNR, CDR2 FQNEAQ (reference sequence). The CDR3 sequence is CAEEAGELFF. DNA of the CDR3: TGTGCCGAGGAGGCCGGGGAGCTGTTTTTT.

This clone was observed a single time. J is TRBJ2-5 and V is TRBV10-1; D is undetermined. V lost 2 bases and J 1 base, leaving 5 bases between the germline ends. The germline CDR1 and CDR2 sequences are WNHNN and SYGVQD (reference sequence). This CDR3 has 13 residues. The CDR3 DNA is TGCGCCAGCAGTGAGGGCAGCCAAGAGACCCAGTACTTC. Translated, it gives CASSEGSQETQYF.

This chain joins TRBV11-2 and TRBJ2-5, with 8 positions matching TRBD2. The V and J ends lost 1 base and 2 bases, in that order; junction bases with no gene match: 0. This CDR3 region has 14 residues. CDR1 and CDR2 (germline): SGHAT, FQNNGV. CDR3 in DNA: TGTGCCAGCAGCTTAGCGGGGGGGCAAGAGACCCAGTACTTC. This translates into CASSLAGGQETQYF.

The genes are TRBV28 and TRBJ2-7, with a weak D call TRBD1 (6 bases). V lost 7 bases, J lost 5 bases, and 18 bases lay in between. CDR3 length: 14 residues. Germline CDR1 reads MDHEN; CDR2 reads SYDVKM. CDR3 nucleotides: TGTGCCAGCATATCATTAGGGGGTTCCGACGAGCAGTACTTC. Protein sequence: CASISLGGSDEQYF.

Note on this clone: Other nucleotide sequences in the sample specify the same CDR3. The chain combines TRBV12-3 or TRBV12-4 with TRBJ1-5; D perhaps matches TRBD1 (5 bases). V shed 6 bases and J shed 5 bases, with 8 bases lying between them. There are 12 residues in the CDR3. CDR3 loop: CASSRGDQPQHF. CDR3 nucleotide sequence: TGTGCCAGCAGCCGGGGGGATCAGCCCCAGCATTTT.

The chain carries TRBV19 and TRBJ2-4; TRBD1 agrees at 7 bases. The CDR3 totals 14 residues. Germline V CDR1 and CDR2: LNHDA, SQIVND (reference sequence). V lost 5 bases, J lost 7 bases, and 8 bases stayed unmatched. The CDR3 reads CASSSPTGMNIQYF. CDR3 DNA: TGTGCCAGTAGTTCCCCGACAGGGATGAACATTCAGTACTTC.

The V gene is TRBV7-2, the J gene TRBJ2-1, with 12 bases fitting TRBD2. The CDR3 runs 17 residues. V lost 5 bases and J lost 3; bases outside the gene matches: 8. Germline V CDR1 and CDR2: SGHTA, FQGNSA. CDR3 nucleotides: TGTGCCAGCAGCCCCCCTCGGACTAGCGGGGACTACAATGAGCAGTTCTTC. Amino acids: CASSPPRTSGDYNEQFF.

A few counts support this clone. This sequence joins TRBV6-4 and TRBJ2-3; weak D call: TRBD1 (6 bases). The CDR3 totals 16 residues. In germline, CDR1 is MRHNA, CDR2 SNTAGT. V lost 2 bases and J 4 bases, leaving 16 bases between the germline ends. The CDR3 bases are TGTGCCAGCAGTGACGAAGCGTCAGGGGTTTCAGATACGCAGTATTTT. Its translation: CASSDEASGVSDTQYF.

This clone was picked up a small number of times. The chain joins TRBV2 to TRBJ1-5, with 9 bases lining up with TRBD1. Trimming removed 6 bases from V and 7 bases from J; junction bases left unmatched: 4. This CDR3 contains 13 residues. Germline V gene data show CDR1 as SNHLY and CDR2 as FYNNEI. CDR3 sequence: CASRGQGGQPQHF. For the CDR3, the DNA is TGTGCCAGCAGGGGACAGGGAGGCCAGCCCCAGCATTTT.

This chain links TRBV4-2 with TRBJ1-2, with unresolved D. This CDR3 has 16 residues. CDR1 and CDR2 (germline): LGHNA, YNFKEQ. The V gene lost 0 bases and the J gene lost 1 base, with 12 bases spanning the gap. CDR3 coding DNA: TGTGCCAGCAGCCAAGATCTATCGGGTTTTAACTATGGCTACACCTTC. Protein product: CASSQDLSGFNYGYTF.

The chain combines TRBV2 with TRBJ2-5; D possibly corresponds to TRBD1 (5 bases). Germline lookup yields CDR1 SNHLY and CDR2 FYNNEI. With 6 bases removed from V and 2 bases from J, the gap between germline ends came to 13 bases. The CDR3 has 14 residues. The CDR3 region has the DNA TGTGCCAGCAGGGCACAGGACGGTCAAGAGACCCAGTACTTC. Protein product: CASRAQDGQETQYF.

The J gene is TRBJ2-1, the V gene TRBV3-1 (or the pseudogene TRBV3-2), with 7 bases identical to TRBD2. J was trimmed by 6 bases and V by 0 bases; bases with no gene match: 8. The CDR3 length is 16 residues. Looked up from germline, CDR1 is LGHDT and CDR2 is YNNKEL (reference sequence). CDR3 region: CASSQDTSEFFNEQFF. The CDR3 DNA follows: TGTGCCAGCAGCCAAGACACTAGCGAGTTCTTCAATGAGCAGTTCTTC.

Of note for this clone: The same CDR3 can be traced to other DNA sequences in this sample. The CDR3 loop reads CASSPGGNQPQHF. The CDR3 DNA reads TGTGCCAGCTCACCCGGGGGTAATCAGCCCCAGCATTTT. The rearrangement uses TRBV18 and TRBJ1-5; D perhaps matches TRBD1 (5 bases). The V gene's germline CDR1 is KGHSH and CDR2 LQKENI. The ends were cut back, 3 bases at V and 4 bases at J, with 7 bases in the middle. The CDR3 is 13 amino acids.

The sample holds a few counts of this clone. This rearrangement joins TRBV27 to TRBJ1-3; 8 bases align to TRBD1. This CDR3 spans 13 amino acids. V was pared by 6 bases and J by 7 bases, with 5 bases of the junction left unmatched. Germline loops: CDR1 MNHEY, CDR2 SMNVEV (reference sequence). The CDR3 reads CASSPRGLNTIYF. CDR3 DNA sequence: TGTGCCAGCAGCCCCAGGGGGCTGAACACCATATATTTT.

The gene calls are TRBV20-1 and TRBJ1-4; TRBD1 agrees at 7 bases. Per the germline V gene, CDR1 is DFQATT and CDR2 is SNEGSKA (reference sequence). The CDR3 is 10 amino acids. V trimming: 6 bases; J trimming: 10 bases; junction bases outside the gene matches: 2. The CDR3 loop reads CSAGTVKLFF. For the CDR3, the DNA is TGCAGTGCAGGGACAGTAAAACTGTTTTTT.

The chain joins TRBV28 to TRBJ1-4, with 7 bases that match TRBD1. Germline V gene sequence: CDR1 MDHEN, CDR2 SYDVKM. The trim removed 0 bases at V and 6 bases at J, leaving 7 bases unmatched. The CDR3 sequence is 16 residues long. The CDR3 DNA follows: TGTGCCAGCAGTTTATGGGGGCCGGGGACAGATGAAAAACTGTTTTTT. It is translated as CASSLWGPGTDEKLFF.

V and J are TRBV19 and TRBJ1-1; D unresolved. The V end was cut by 5 bases, the J end by 3 bases, with 10 bases between. Germline-derived CDR1 and CDR2 are LNHDA and SQIVND (reference sequence). The CDR3 is made up of 13 amino acids. The CDR3 coding sequence is TGTGCCAGTAGTCGGGGTCGGGACACTGAAGCTTTCTTT. Amino acid sequence: CASSRGRDTEAFF.

This clone occurred once. The genes are TRBV19 and TRBJ1-5; D not certain. The CDR3 covers 15 residues. Germline-derived CDR1 and CDR2 are LNHDA and SQIVND (reference sequence). Trimming stripped 3 bases from V and 5 bases from J, with 14 bases between. The chain's CDR3 is CASSMGSGRDQPQHF. In DNA, the CDR3 is TGTGCCAGTAGTATGGGGAGCGGTCGAGATCAGCCCCAGCATTTT.

This clone was counted once. The rearrangement links TRBV2 to TRBJ1-1, with D possibly being TRBD1 (6 bases). V was clipped by 6 bases and J by 0 bases, with 14 bases between them. CDR1 and CDR2 (germline): SNHLY, FYNNEI. The CDR3 extends over 15 amino acids. CDR3 coding DNA: TGTGCCAGCAGAAGGGGGTGGGGAGTGAACACTGAAGCTTTCTTT. Residues: CASRRGWGVNTEAFF.

V usage is TRBV10-2 and J usage is TRBJ2-5; weak D call: TRBD1 (5 bases). The ends were cut back, 1 base at V and 3 bases at J, with 12 bases in the middle. CDR3 size: 15 residues. CDR1 is WSHSY and CDR2 is SAAADI in the germline V gene. The CDR3 is CASSEFATAKETQYF. Here the CDR3 DNA reads TGCGCCAGCAGTGAGTTTGCGACAGCAAAAGAGACCCAGTACTTC.

This rearrangement joins TRBV5-8 to TRBJ1-3; perhaps TRBD1 as D (6 bases). CDR3 length: 18 residues. CDR1 and CDR2 from the germline V gene are SGHTS and YDEGEE. Trimming shortened V by 1 base and J by 0 bases, and 17 bases separated the two germline ends. The CDR3 reads CASSLYGRGSASGNTIYF. As DNA, the CDR3 is TGTGCCAGCAGCTTGTACGGCAGGGGTTCAGCCTCTGGAAACACCATATATTTT.

The chain combines TRBV11-3 with TRBJ2-1, with 12 bases aligning to TRBD2. Trimming took 1 base from V and 5 from J; bases not matched to a gene: 3. Germline loops: CDR1 SGHNT, CDR2 YENEEA. The CDR3 loop spans 16 amino acids. CDR3 sequence reads: CASSLAGTSGHNEQFF. CDR3 bases: TGTGCCAGCAGCTTAGCAGGGACTAGCGGGCACAATGAGCAGTTCTTC. Full variable domain (missing parts from reference TRBV11-3 and TRBJ2-1): EAGVVQSPRYKIIEKKQPVAFWCNPISGHNTLYWYLQNLGQGPELLIRYENEEAVDDSQLPKDRFSAERLKGVDSTLKIQPAELGDSAVYLCASSLAGTSGHNEQFFGPGTRLTVL.

In its sample, this clone was seen a few times. The rearrangement joins TRBV11-2 to TRBJ2-5; tentative D call: TRBD2 (6 bases). CDR1 and CDR2 from the germline V gene are SGHAT and FQNNGV. Trimming took off 4 bases at V and 6 bases at J, with 12 bases between the two ends. This CDR3 comprises 13 residues. The CDR3 nucleotides are TGTGCCAGCAGCTGGGACTCTCCCCAGACCCAGTACTTC. Residues: CASSWDSPQTQYF. The full variable domain, completed using reference TRBV11-2 and TRBJ2-5, is EAGVAQSPRYKIIEKRQSVAFWCNPISGHATLYWYQQILGQGPKLLIQFQNNGVVDDSQLPKDRFSAERLKGVDSTLKIQPAKLEDSAVYLCASSWDSPQTQYFGPGTRLLVL.

This clone was observed a single time. The V call is TRBV6-2 or TRBV6-3, the J call TRBJ2-7; 9 nucleotides align to TRBD1. CDR1 MNHEY and CDR2 SVGEGT come from the germline V gene. This CDR3 has 14 residues. The ends lost 5 bases at V and 4 bases at J; junction bases unmatched: 6. The CDR3 DNA follows: TGTGCCAGCAGTGGGGGACAGGGTTCGTACGAGCAGTACGTC. The encoded protein is CASSGGQGSYEQYV.

This chain uses TRBV19 with TRBJ1-5; 11 bases align to TRBD1. In germline, CDR1 is LNHDA, CDR2 SQIVND (reference sequence). This CDR3 is 15 amino acids long. With 5 bases clipped from V and 6 bases from J, the junction kept 6 bases outside the gene matches. The DNA of the CDR3 is TGTGCCAGTAGTGGGACAGGGGGAACGGGTCAGCCCCAGCATTTT. Encoded protein: CASSGTGGTGQPQHF.